Listed below are T cell receptor beta chains from one sample, sequenced in a study of metastatic and nonmetastatic thyroid tumors. TCRdb re-called clones from the PCR reads using MiXCR. Of some 37,000 clones listed, approximately 51% are singletons. The sequenced material came from tumor tissue. These receptors originate from a male donor with papillary thyroid cancer or a benign thyroid nodule (not recorded which). Some clones in this sample may be carry-over from other donors' samples. CDR3s include the opening cysteine and the closing phenylalanine or tryptophan. D genes are given only for firm matches. A row's size may be missing; if present it is once, few, many or a size class.

>TRBJ1-6|TRBV5-1|TRBD1|NA|16
TGCGCCAGCAGCTTGGCCGGACAGGGTTGGGGTTCACCCCTCCACTTT
CASSLAGQGWGSPLHF
>TRBJ1-5|TRBV6-5|NA|NA|15
TGTGCCAGCAGTTACTCGATACAGAGCAATCAGCCCCAGCATTTT
CASSYSIQSNQPQHF
>TRBJ2-1|TRBV4-2|NA|NA|14
TGTGCCAGCAGCGGAAGTGTCGTCGGGAGTCGGGAGTTCTTC
CASSGSVVGSREFF
>TRBJ2-2|TRBV12-3/TRBV12-4|NA|few|13
TGTGCCAGCAGTCGTTCTGCTCCCGGGGAGCTGTTTTTT
CASSRSAPGELFF
>TRBJ2-3|TRBV20-1|TRBD2|NA|13
TGCAGTGCTATGGCGGGGGAGGCAGATACGCAGTATTTT
CSAMAGEADTQYF
>TRBJ1-5|TRBV5-8|NA|NA|15
TGTGCCAGCAACACAATTGGGGAGTACAATCAGCCCCAGCATTTT
CASNTIGEYNQPQHF
>TRBJ2-1|TRBV30|TRBD2|NA|17
TGTGCCTGGAGGGGCTCGAGCGGGAAGGGCGCCTACAATGAGCAGTTCTTC
CAWRGSSGKGAYNEQFF
>TRBJ2-5|TRBV4-2|TRBD2|few|16
TGTGCCAGCAGCCAGGAACCTAGCGGGGGGGCGGAGACCCAGTACTTC
CASSQEPSGGAETQYF
>TRBJ1-5|TRBV28|NA|few|15
TGTGCCAGCAGTTTCGGGGACGATAGCAATCAGCCCCAGCATTTT
CASSFGDDSNQPQHF
>TRBJ2-2|TRBV6-1|TRBD2|NA|17
TGTGCCACCCTGGGACTAGCGGGAGGGCGACACACCGGGGAGCTGTTTTTT
CATLGLAGGRHTGELFF
>TRBJ2-1|TRBV7-6|TRBD1|NA|17
TGTGCCAGCAGCCCCACGACAGGGGACCATCCGAACAATGAGCAGTTCTTC
CASSPTTGDHPNNEQFF
>TRBJ2-1|TRBV20-1|TRBD2|NA|14
TGCAGTGCTCATAGCGGGAATGGGTACAATGAGCAGTTCTTC
CSAHSGNGYNEQFF
>TRBJ2-7|TRBV2|TRBD2|few|13
TGTGCCAGCAGTGGGGCTAGCGGGGGCGAGCAGTACTTC
CASSGASGGEQYF
>TRBJ2-3|TRBV6-2/TRBV6-3|NA|few|15
TGTGCCACCCGGAATAGGGGGGGCGGCACAGATACGCAGTATTTT
CATRNRGGGTDTQYF
>TRBJ1-2|TRBV5-1|NA|NA|13
TGCGCCAGCAGCTTGTCGGAGGGGGATGGCTACACCTTC
CASSLSEGDGYTF
>TRBJ1-2|TRBV6-6|NA|few|13
TGTGCCAGCAGTTACAGCACTAACTATGGCTACACCTTC
CASSYSTNYGYTF
>TRBJ2-1|TRBV6-1|TRBD2|many|15
TGTGCCAGCAGTGAAGGACTAGCGGGCTACAATGAGCAGTTCTTC
CASSEGLAGYNEQFF
>TRBJ2-7|TRBV6-1|NA|few|14
TGTGCCAGCATGGGGGGGCAGTCTTACTACGAGCAGTACTTC
CASMGGQSYYEQYF
>TRBJ2-1|TRBV19|TRBD1|few|13
TGTGCCAGTAGTATTGGGACAGGGGATGAGCAGTTCTTC
CASSIGTGDEQFF
>TRBJ2-1|TRBV9|TRBD2|NA|18
TGTGCCAGCAGCCGAACCTTGAGGACTAGCGGGGGTCCGGCAGAGCAGTTCTTC
CASSRTLRTSGGPAEQFF
>TRBJ2-3|TRBV20-1|TRBD2|NA|17
TGCAGTGCTAGAGCCCCGACTAGCGGGAGAAGGACAGATACGCAGTATTTT
CSARAPTSGRRTDTQYF
>TRBJ1-1|TRBV20-1|NA|few|15
TGCAGTGTCAGACGCCCCGGGGACTGGAACACTGAAGCTTTCTTT
CSVRRPGDWNTEAFF
>TRBJ1-3|TRBV7-9|NA|NA|15
TGTGCCAGCAGCCGCCGGGACATCTCTGGAAACACCATATATTTT
CASSRRDISGNTIYF
>TRBJ2-1|TRBV11-1|TRBD1|NA|12
TGTGCCAGCAGCTCCAGGGGGTATGAGCAGTTCTTC
CASSSRGYEQFF
>TRBJ1-5|TRBV30|NA|NA|15
TGTGCCTGGAGTGTACTTGGACAGCACAATCAGCCCCAGCATTTT
CAWSVLGQHNQPQHF
>TRBJ2-7|TRBV19|NA|NA|16
TGTGCCAGTAGTATGGTCGGGTCAGGGACTGACTACGAGCAGTACTTC
CASSMVGSGTDYEQYF
>TRBJ2-7|TRBV19|NA|NA|14
TGTGCCAGTAGTAGACCCGGGGAGGCAGACGAGCAGTACTTC
CASSRPGEADEQYF
>TRBJ2-7|TRBV15|NA|NA|13
TGTGCCACCAGCAGAGTCCTCTCCTACGAGCAGTACTTC
CATSRVLSYEQYF
>TRBJ2-7|TRBV6-1|NA|NA|12
TGTGCCAGCCATCTGCCTGGGCGCGAGCAGTACTTC
CASHLPGREQYF
>TRBJ2-3|TRBV19|TRBD1|NA|16
TGTGCCAGTAGTATACCGAACAGGGGGCATGAAGATACGCAGTATTTT
CASSIPNRGHEDTQYF
>TRBJ2-2|TRBV10-2|NA|few|13
TGCGCCAGCACCTTGGTTGGGGCCGGGGAGCTGTTTTTT
CASTLVGAGELFF
>TRBJ1-4|TRBV20-1|TRBD1|NA|17
TGCAGCTACCTTGGGCTTGGGACAGGGGGCGCCGGTGAAAAACTGTTTTTT
CSYLGLGTGGAGEKLFF
>TRBJ2-1|TRBV6-4|TRBD2|few|15
TGTGCCAGCAGTGACAGGACTAGCGGCGGCGATGAGCAGTTCTTC
CASSDRTSGGDEQFF
>TRBJ2-1|TRBV20-1|TRBD2|NA|16
TGCAGTGCTAGGTGGGGCGGGAGTGGATCCTACAATGAGCAGTTCTTC
CSARWGGSGSYNEQFF
>TRBJ2-3|TRBV10-3|NA|NA|15
TGTGCCATCAGTGACACGTCCGGAGCGGCAGATACGCAGTATTTT
CAISDTSGAADTQYF
>TRBJ1-2|TRBV20-1|TRBD1|NA|12
TGCAGTGCCGGACAGGGGGCAGGGGGCTACACCTTC
CSAGQGAGGYTF
>TRBJ2-7|TRBV10-1|NA|NA|13
TGCGCCAGCAGCAACGGGAACGGTGGCGAGCAGTACTTC
CASSNGNGGEQYF
>TRBJ2-7|TRBV12-3/TRBV12-4|TRBD1|few|15
TGTGCCAGCAGTCTAGACAGGGTGGGCTCCTACGAGCAGTACTTC
CASSLDRVGSYEQYF
>TRBJ2-5|TRBV28|NA|few|15
TGTGCCAGCAGTGCCAGGGCTATTAGCCAAGAGACCCAGTACTTC
CASSARAISQETQYF
>TRBJ1-5|TRBV4-2|NA|NA|16
TGTGCCAGCAGCCAAGATCCGGGTCTTAGCAATCAGCCCCAGCATTTT
CASSQDPGLSNQPQHF
>TRBJ1-5|TRBV6-5|NA|NA|13
TGTGCCAGCAGTTACAGCGTCTTTCAGCCCCAGCATTTT
CASSYSVFQPQHF
>TRBJ2-7|TRBV20-1|TRBD1|NA|13
TGCAGTGCTGGACAGGGGGACTCCTACGAGCAGTACTTC
CSAGQGDSYEQYF
>TRBJ1-1|TRBV5-6|NA|NA|12
TGTGCCAGCAGCTTGGGACGGACTGAAGCTTTCTTT
CASSLGRTEAFF
>TRBJ2-6|TRBV18|NA|NA|15
TGTGCCAGCTCACTTCGCGTCTCTGGGGCCAACGTCCTGACTTTC
CASSLRVSGANVLTF
>TRBJ2-2|TRBV7-9|NA|NA|11
TGTGCCAGCAGGAAGGGTAGGGAGCTGTTTTTT
CASRKGRELFF
>TRBJ2-3|TRBV11-2|TRBD2|few|16
TGTGCCAGCAGCTCCGCGGGGGTTGGGGGAGGCGATACGCAGTATTTT
CASSSAGVGGGDTQYF
>TRBJ1-1|TRBV20-1|TRBD1|NA|14
TGCAGTGCTAGAGATGAGGGGGCGAACACTGAAGCTTTCTTT
CSARDEGANTEAFF
>TRBJ2-7|TRBV6-1|TRBD2|NA|16
TGTGCCAGCAGCCGCAGCACTAGCGGGGTAACCTACGAGCAGTACTTC
CASSRSTSGVTYEQYF
>TRBJ2-7|TRBV30|TRBD1|few|13
TGTGCCTGGAGTATGCAGGGGGCCTACGAGCAGTACTTC
CAWSMQGAYEQYF
>TRBJ1-1|TRBV9|NA|NA|14
TGTGCCAGCAGCGTAGGTGGGGGGCACACTGAAGCTTTCTTT
CASSVGGGHTEAFF
>TRBJ1-1|TRBV19|NA|NA|14
TGTGCCAGTAGTATAAGGGGAACGGACTCTGAAGCTTTCTTT
CASSIRGTDSEAFF
>TRBJ2-7|TRBV2|TRBD2|NA|13
TGTGCCAGCAGAGAGGGGGGGACTAGCATTGAGTACTTC
CASREGGTSIEYF
>TRBJ2-3|TRBV18|NA|NA|15
TGTTCCAGCTCACCCCGCCCCTTGCCCACAGATACGCAGTATTTT
CSSSPRPLPTDTQYF
>TRBJ2-7|TRBV6-1|NA|NA|13
TGTGCCACCTCAAGGGTTTTTGGGTACGAGCAGTACTTC
CATSRVFGYEQYF
>TRBJ1-3|TRBV6-1|NA|NA|14
TGTGCCAGCAGTGAACTCAGCTCTGGAAACACCATATATTTT
CASSELSSGNTIYF
>TRBJ1-2|TRBV20-1|NA|NA|12
TGCAGTGCTAGTCGTGAGAGCTATGGCTACACCTTC
CSASRESYGYTF
>TRBJ1-1|TRBV3-1|NA|NA|13
TGTGCCAGCAGCCAATTCGGGTCCACTGAAGCTTTCTTT
CASSQFGSTEAFF
>TRBJ2-3|TRBV6-5|TRBD2|medium-sized|19
TGTGCCAGCAACCCCAAGAGGGCTAGCGGGACCCTTAACGAGGATACGCAGTATTTT
CASNPKRASGTLNEDTQYF
>TRBJ2-3|TRBV20-1|NA|NA|16
TGCAGTGCCGGCGGGCTAGCGACGACTAGCACAGATACGCAGTATTTT
CSAGGLATTSTDTQYF
>TRBJ1-3|TRBV30|NA|NA|12
TGTGCCTGCCGGGGGTCTGGAAACACCATATATTTT
CACRGSGNTIYF